This section outlines one TCR beta chain sequence together with its context. Amplification used 60 Vbeta primers and 13 Jbeta primers. This table comes from immunoSEQ multiplex PCR, and its TCRdb copy is limited to in-frame clones, with some not included. The top ten clones hold 3% of a sample with approximately 86,000 clones, over 70% of them seen once. This sample was taken from a study of cytomegalovirus exposure and HLA in healthy donors. Study in general: There were roughly 110 million unique TCR beta sequences, drawn from around 180 million T cells, in an earlier analysis.

This CDR3 has 14 residues. Deletions cut 4 bases from V and 4 bases from J, with 12 bases between. Looked up from germline, CDR1 is MDHEN and CDR2 is SYDVKM. The sequenced material came from PBMCs. This sequence originates from a man in his forties or fifties in good health and CMV-seronegative. This chain connects TRBV28 to TRBJ2-3; tentatively, D is TRBD2 (5 bases). For the CDR3, the DNA is TGTGCCAGCAGTTCGCCCCACGGGGCAGATACGCAGTATTTT. Amino acid sequence: CASSSPHGADTQYF.